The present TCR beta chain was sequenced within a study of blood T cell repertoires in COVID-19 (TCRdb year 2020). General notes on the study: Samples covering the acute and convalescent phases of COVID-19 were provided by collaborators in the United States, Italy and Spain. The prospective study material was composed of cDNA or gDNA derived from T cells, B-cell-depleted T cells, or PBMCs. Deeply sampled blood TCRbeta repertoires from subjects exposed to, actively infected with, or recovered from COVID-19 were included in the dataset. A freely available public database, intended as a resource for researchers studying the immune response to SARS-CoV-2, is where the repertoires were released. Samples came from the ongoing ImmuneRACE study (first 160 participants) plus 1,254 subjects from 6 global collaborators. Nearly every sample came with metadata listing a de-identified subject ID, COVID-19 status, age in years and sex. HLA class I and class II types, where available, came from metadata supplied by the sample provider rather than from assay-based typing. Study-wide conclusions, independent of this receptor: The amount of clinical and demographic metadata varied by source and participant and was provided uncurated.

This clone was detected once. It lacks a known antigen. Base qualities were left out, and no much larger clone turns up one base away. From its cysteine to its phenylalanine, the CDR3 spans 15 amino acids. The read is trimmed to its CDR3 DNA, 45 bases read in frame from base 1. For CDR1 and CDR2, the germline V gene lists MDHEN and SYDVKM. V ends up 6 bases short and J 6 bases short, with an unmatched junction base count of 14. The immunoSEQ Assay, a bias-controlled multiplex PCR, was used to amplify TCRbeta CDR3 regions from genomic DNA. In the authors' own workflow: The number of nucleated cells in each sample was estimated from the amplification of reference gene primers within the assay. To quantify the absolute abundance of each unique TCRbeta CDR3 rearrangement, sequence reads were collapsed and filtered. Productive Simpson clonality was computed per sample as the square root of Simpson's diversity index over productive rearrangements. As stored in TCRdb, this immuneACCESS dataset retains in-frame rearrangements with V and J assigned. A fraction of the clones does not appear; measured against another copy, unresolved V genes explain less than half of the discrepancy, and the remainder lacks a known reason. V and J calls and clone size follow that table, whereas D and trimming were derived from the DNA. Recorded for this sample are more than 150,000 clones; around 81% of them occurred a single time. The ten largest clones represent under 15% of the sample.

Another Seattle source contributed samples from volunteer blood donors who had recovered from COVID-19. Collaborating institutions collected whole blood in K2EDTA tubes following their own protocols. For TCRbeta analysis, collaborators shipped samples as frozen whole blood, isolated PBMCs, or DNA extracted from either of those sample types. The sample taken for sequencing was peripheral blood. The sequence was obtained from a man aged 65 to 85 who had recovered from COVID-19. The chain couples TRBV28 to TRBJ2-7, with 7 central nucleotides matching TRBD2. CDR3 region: CASSPSGTARGEQYF. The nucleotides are TGTGCCAGCAGCCCAAGCGGGACCGCCCGCGGCGAGCAGTACTTC.